These 20 T cell receptor beta chains came from one sample sequenced in a study of T cells after yellow fever vaccination. TCRdb redid the calling of the 5' RACE reads with MiXCR, one entry per CDR3 protein. The sample holds 450,000 to 550,000 distinct CDR3 sequences; around a fifth are singletons and the top ten take 16%. The sample in question was PBMCs, obtained less than 25 days after the first yellow fever vaccination. The source is a man younger than 35 who received the YFV17D yellow fever vaccine.

This clonotype has ten or more counts. The V and J genes are TRBV6-1 and TRBJ2-7, with D perhaps TRBD1 (6 bases). V was shortened by 7 bases and J by 5 bases, with 15 bases between the two germline ends. The CDR3 has 13 residues. Germline CDR1 reads MNHNS; CDR2 reads SASEGT. CDR3 region: CASNAGAGNEQYF. The CDR3 DNA follows: TGTGCCAGCAATGCAGGGGCCGGGAACGAGCAGTACTTC.

J is TRBJ2-2 and V is TRBV3-1; a possible D gene is TRBD1 (5 bases). CDR1 and CDR2 (germline): LGHDT, YNNKEL (reference sequence). This CDR3 spans 17 amino acids. Trimming removed 2 bases at V and 3 bases at J, with 16 bases between. The CDR3: CASSQQGKVVYTGELFF. DNA for the CDR3: TGTGCCAGCAGCCAACAGGGTAAGGTCGTGTACACCGGGGAGCTGTTTTTT.

The chain is built from TRBV29-1 and TRBJ1-1; 8 positions match TRBD1. The germline gives CDR1 SQVTM, CDR2 ANQGSEA. Trimming removed 6 bases from V and 0 bases from J; junction bases left unmatched: 18. This CDR3 spans 18 amino acids. The chain's CDR3 is CSVKDSYRTGRLNTEAFF. Here the CDR3 DNA reads TGCAGCGTGAAAGACAGCTATAGGACAGGGCGGCTGAACACTGAAGCTTTCTTT.

The rearrangement joins TRBV27 to TRBJ2-5; D unresolved. With 0 bases removed from V and 7 bases from J, the gap between germline ends came to 18 bases. This CDR3 has 16 residues. Per the germline V gene, CDR1 is MNHEY and CDR2 is SMNVEV (reference sequence). CDR3 sequence: CASSLSPPPLYVTQYF. The CDR3, as DNA: TGTGCCAGCAGTTTATCGCCCCCCCCTCTGTATGTGACCCAGTACTTC.

This clonotype was counted only a few times. The CDR3, as DNA: TGTGCCAGTAGTATAGATACGGAGGGATACTATGGCTACACCTTC. Protein: CASSIDTEGYYGYTF. This chain connects TRBV19 to TRBJ1-2, with D unresolved. This CDR3 spans 15 amino acids. Per germline, CDR1 LNHDA and CDR2 SQIVND (reference sequence). The V and J ends lost 0 bases and 3 bases respectively, with 11 bases between them.

This clonotype occurred a few times. The chain combines TRBV27 with TRBJ1-6, with D maybe TRBD1 (5 bases). This CDR3 has 15 amino acids. V shed 6 bases and J shed 9 bases, with 18 bases lying between them. CDR1 and CDR2 from the germline V gene are MNHEY and SMNVEV (reference sequence). The CDR3 region has the DNA TGTGCCAGCAGGGCGAGACAGTCCCTTTCTTCACCCCTCCACTTT. It translates to CASRARQSLSSPLHF.

A few counts support this clonotype. The V gene is TRBV28, the J gene TRBJ2-7; D perhaps matches TRBD1 (6 bases). Trimming took off 4 bases at V and 4 bases at J, with 14 bases between the two ends. The CDR3 runs 14 residues. Germline loops: CDR1 MDHEN, CDR2 SYDVKM. CDR3 sequence: CASSSPGTKYEQYV. CDR3 DNA: TGTGCCAGCAGTTCACCCGGGACAAAATACGAGCAGTACGTC.

This clonotype was seen only a few times. The CDR3 bases are TGTGCCAGCAGCTTGGGGAGTTACACAGATACGCAGTATTTT. It codes for CASSLGSYTDTQYF. The chain couples TRBV5-6 to TRBJ2-3; D gene uncertain. Germline V lookup: CDR1 SGHDT, CDR2 YYEEEE. This CDR3 is built from 14 residues. With 0 bases removed from V and 2 bases from J, the gap between germline ends came to 7 bases.

This clonotype was observed a handful of times. V is TRBV12-3 or TRBV12-4 and J is TRBJ2-1; 15 nucleotides line up with TRBD2. The junction had 8 bases not matched to a gene; V was cut back by 6 bases and J by 8 bases. The CDR3 loop spans 16 amino acids. The DNA for the CDR3 is TGTGCCAGCAGCCCAGGACTAGCGGGGGGGCCTTATGAGCAGTTCTTC. The encoded protein is CASSPGLAGGPYEQFF.

A few counts support this clonotype. This chain links TRBV4-1 with TRBJ2-3; D uncertain. This CDR3 has 14 amino acids. V gave up 1 base and J gave up 2 bases, with 7 bases separating them. Germline V gene sequence: CDR1 MGHRA, CDR2 YSYEKL. The CDR3 DNA follows: TGCGCCAGCAGCCAAGGCAGCCTCACAGATACGCAGTATTTT. This gives the protein CASSQGSLTDTQYF.

V is TRBV9 and J is TRBJ2-5; D tentatively fits TRBD1 or TRBD2 (5 bases each). Trimming pared 2 bases from V and 2 bases from J, leaving 19 bases between. The CDR3 runs to 17 residues. Germline loops: CDR1 SGDLS, CDR2 YYNGEE. The CDR3 spells CASSVRDGNIFQETQYF. CDR3 nucleotides: TGTGCCAGCAGCGTCCGGGACGGGAATATATTTCAAGAGACCCAGTACTTC.

The CDR3 spells CASSRQGIPDGYTF. The CDR3 coding sequence is TGTGCCAGCAGCCGACAGGGGATACCCGATGGCTACACCTTC. The genes are TRBV14 and TRBJ1-2, with TRBD1 matching 8 bases. Germline V gene data show CDR1 as SGHDN and CDR2 as FVKESK. CDR3 size: 14 residues. The ends lost 4 bases at V and 6 bases at J; junction bases unmatched: 7.

This chain links TRBV7-2 with TRBJ2-1, with D unclear. V was trimmed by 1 base and J by 10 bases, leaving 8 bases between them. Per germline, CDR1 SGHTA and CDR2 FQGNSA. The length of the CDR3 is 12 residues. The CDR3 DNA reads as TGTGCCAGCAGCTTAGGGCTTTACGAGCAGTTCTTC. Translated, it gives CASSLGLYEQFF. Based on the CDR3 plus reference TRBV7-2 and TRBJ2-1, the full variable domain is GAGVSQSPSNKVTEKGKDVELRCDPISGHTALYWYRQSLGQGLEFLIYFQGNSAPDKSGLPSDRFSAERTGGSVSTLTIQRTQQEDSAVYLCASSLGLYEQFFGPGTRLTVL.

This clonotype was seen only a few times. The rearrangement uses TRBV15 and TRBJ1-6; no clear D gene. Trimming left V 4 bases short and J 7 bases short, with 5 bases between. The CDR3 is made up of 12 amino acids. Germline V gives CDR1 LNHNV, CDR2 YYDKDF (reference sequence). The CDR3 nucleotides are TGTGCCACCAGCATCCCAAATTCACCCCTCCACTTT. The encoded protein is CATSIPNSPLHF.

This clonotype was detected many times. The chain is built from TRBV6-1 and TRBJ2-2; D may be TRBD2 (7 bases). CDR3 length: 17 residues. Trimming pared 3 bases from V and 3 bases from J, leaving 17 bases between. CDR1 and CDR2 (germline): MNHNS, SASEGT. The CDR3 reads CASSDLGGRVDTGELFF. In DNA form, the CDR3 reads TGTGCCAGCAGTGACCTCGGGGGGCGGGTGGACACCGGGGAGCTGTTTTTT.

The V and J genes are TRBV6-5 and TRBJ2-7; D is tentatively TRBD1 or TRBD2 (6 bases each). Germline values: CDR1 MNHEY, CDR2 SVGAGI. Trimming took 4 bases from V and 4 from J, leaving 17 bases between them. This CDR3 is 15 amino acids long. In nucleotides, the CDR3 is TGTGCCAGCAGTTCCAGAGTTGGAGGGGGATACGAGCAGTACGTC. Translation gives CASSSRVGGGYEQYV.

The gene calls are TRBV7-6 and TRBJ2-1, with no clear D. Trimming stripped 3 bases from V and 9 bases from J, with 9 bases between. This CDR3 region has 12 residues. Germline V gene lookup returns CDR1 SGHVS and CDR2 FNYEAQ. The CDR3 coding sequence is TGTGCCAGCAGCTTCCCCCCGGGTGAGCAGTTCTTC. Its protein product is CASSFPPGEQFF.

This rearrangement joins TRBV24-1 to TRBJ2-3; D tentatively reads TRBD1 or TRBD2 (5 bases each). The CDR3 is made up of 15 amino acids. Germline V CDR1 and CDR2: KGHDR, SFDVKD. Deletions cut 5 bases from V and 3 bases from J, with 14 bases between. CDR3: CATSGDPLGTDTQYF. CDR3 in DNA: TGTGCCACCAGTGGGGACCCATTGGGGACAGATACGCAGTATTTT.

As DNA, the CDR3 is TGTGCCAGCAGTCCACAGGGGTACTATCAGCCCCAGCATTTT. Its protein product is CASSPQGYYQPQHF. The rearrangement uses TRBV27 and TRBJ1-5; 7 bases line up with TRBD1. Germline trimming cut 5 bases from V and 5 bases from J; bases unmatched to any gene: 6. This CDR3 is built from 14 residues. Per the germline V gene, CDR1 is MNHEY and CDR2 is SMNVEV (reference sequence).

This clonotype was recorded once. The rearrangement links TRBV28 to TRBJ1-1, with D tentatively TRBD1 (5 bases). V shed 6 bases and J shed 1 base, with 12 bases lying between them. The CDR3 extends over 14 amino acids. The germline gives CDR1 MDHEN, CDR2 SYDVKM. This chain's CDR3 is CASRIPTENTEAFF. CDR3 bases: TGTGCCAGCAGAATCCCGACAGAGAACACTGAAGCTTTCTTT.